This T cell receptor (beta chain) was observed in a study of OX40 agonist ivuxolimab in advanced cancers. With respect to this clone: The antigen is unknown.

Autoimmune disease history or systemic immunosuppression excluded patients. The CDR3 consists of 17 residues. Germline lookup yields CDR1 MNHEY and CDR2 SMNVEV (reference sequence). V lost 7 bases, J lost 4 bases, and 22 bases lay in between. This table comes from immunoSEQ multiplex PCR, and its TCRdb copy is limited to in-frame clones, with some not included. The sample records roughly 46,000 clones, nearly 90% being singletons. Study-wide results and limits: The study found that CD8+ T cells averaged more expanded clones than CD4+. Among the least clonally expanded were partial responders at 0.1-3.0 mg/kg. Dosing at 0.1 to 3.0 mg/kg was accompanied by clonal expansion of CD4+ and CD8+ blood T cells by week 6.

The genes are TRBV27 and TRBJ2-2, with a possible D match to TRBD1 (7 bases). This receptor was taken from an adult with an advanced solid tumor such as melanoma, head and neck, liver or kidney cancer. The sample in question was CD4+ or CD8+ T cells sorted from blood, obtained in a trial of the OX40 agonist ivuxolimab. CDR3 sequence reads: CASTQEGALRSTGELFF. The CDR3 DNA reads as TGTGCCAGCACCCAGGAGGGGGCCTTACGGTCCACCGGGGAGCTGTTTTTT.